This T cell receptor (beta chain) originates from a study of patients and donors after allogeneic stem cell transplantation. This clonotype was seen more than once but under ten times. The CDR3 contains 13 residues. Germline CDR1 reads MGHRA; CDR2 reads YSYEKL. Between the trimmed V and J ends, which lost 1 base and 5 bases, there was a span of 8 bases. MiXCR, run by TCRdb on the RT-PCR reads, gives a single entry per CDR3 protein. The repertoire holds about 160,000 distinct CDR3 sequences, with 24% as singletons. The sample consisted of blood, either unsorted or a sorted T cell fraction (not recorded which). The sequence was collected from a human donor who was either an allogeneic HSCT recipient or a stem cell or donor lymphocyte infusion donor (not recorded which). It is not recorded whose cells these are; they may come from a transplant donor. The chain recombines TRBV4-1 with TRBJ1-2; D not certain. Here the CDR3 reads CASSQVWGYGYTF. The CDR3 nucleotides are TGCGCCAGCAGCCAAGTCTGGGGTTATGGCTACACCTTC.